The next 31 T cell receptor beta chains were all read from a single sample in a study of regulatory T cells in long-lasting Graves disease (dated by TCRdb to the early 2020s). This specimen's time point label, interpreted: newly diagnosed GD, antithyroid drugs for less than 3 months. RNA was extracted from PBMCs in TRIzol for both TCR sequencing and RNA sequencing. Receptor libraries were prepared by multiplex PCR. TCRdb lists the instrument as Illumina HiSeq 4000. CDR3 regions were amplified by Arm-PCR with iRepertoire HTBI primers to construct TCR beta libraries. TCRdb passed the public sequencing reads through fastp at Q25 and MiXCR, retaining productive beta sequences. Rows with one shared CDR3 protein collapse into an entry with the most common genes and DNA. The table for this sample lists about half a million distinct CDR3 sequences; more than 10% of them were counted only once. The ten largest clonotypes hold 8.9% of the sample.

This same sample was also taken into another study, of T cells in Graves' hyperthyroidism and ophthalmopathy.

Here the sequenced sample was peripheral blood mononuclear cells (PBMCs), taken at new diagnosis, from a patient treated with antithyroid drugs. These receptors were obtained from a woman aged 25 to 39 with Graves disease. Donor details come from another sample of the same person, matched by shared clones.

Ten or more counts support this clonotype. This chain connects TRBV2 to TRBJ2-7; 8 positions match TRBD2. Per the germline V gene, CDR1 is SNHLY and CDR2 is FYNNEI. The length of the CDR3 is 15 residues. The J segment lost 5 bases and the V segment lost 4 bases, leaving 10 bases of the junction unmatched. The chain's CDR3 is CASSVGLALPHEQYF. CDR3 coding DNA: TGTGCCAGCAGTGTCGGACTAGCCCTTCCCCACGAGCAGTACTTC. The variable domain in full, with the rest retrieved from reference TRBV2 and TRBJ2-7, is EPEVTQTPSHQVTQMGQEVILRCVPISNHLYFYWYRQILGQKVEFLVSFYNNEISEKSEIFDDQFSVERPDGSNFTLKIRSTKLEDSAMYFCASSVGLALPHEQYFGPGTRLTVT.

This clonotype was detected many times. The rearrangement joins TRBV18 to TRBJ2-1; D call uncertain. CDR1 KGHSH and CDR2 LQKENI come from the germline V gene. There are 13 residues in the CDR3. The ends were cut back, 1 base at V and 6 bases at J, with 7 bases in the middle. DNA for the CDR3: TGTGCCAGCTCACCACGTTGGGCCAATGAGCAGTTCTTC. Residues: CASSPRWANEQFF.

This clonotype was observed at least ten times. The chain links TRBV14 to TRBJ2-7; 7 bases are a match to TRBD2. The trim removed 10 bases at V and 3 bases at J, leaving 12 bases unmatched. The CDR3 covers 14 residues. CDR1 is SGHDN, CDR2 FVKESK, per germline. The CDR3 protein is CAIPDALANYEQYF. In nucleotides, the CDR3 is TGTGCCATCCCGGACGCACTAGCGAACTACGAGCAGTACTTC.

In its sample, this clonotype was seen many times. V usage is TRBV2 and J usage is TRBJ2-6; possibly TRBD1 for D (6 bases). In germline, CDR1 is SNHLY, CDR2 FYNNEI. The ends were cut back, 7 bases at V and 4 bases at J, with 11 bases in the middle. This CDR3 comprises 14 residues. In DNA, the CDR3 is TGTGCCAGCACTGGGGGCCTCGGGGCCAACGTCCTGACTTTC. This codes for CASTGGLGANVLTF. Together with reference TRBV2 and TRBJ2-6, the CDR3 gives the full variable domain: EPEVTQTPSHQVTQMGQEVILRCVPISNHLYFYWYRQILGQKVEFLVSFYNNEISEKSEIFDDQFSVERPDGSNFTLKIRSTKLEDSAMYFCASTGGLGANVLTFGAGSRLTVL.

This clonotype occurred many times. The V gene is TRBV2, the J gene TRBJ1-2; no definite D call. The germline gives CDR1 SNHLY, CDR2 FYNNEI. V lost 8 bases, J lost 3 bases, and 22 bases lay in between. The CDR3 runs to 16 residues. This CDR3 reads CASSPLGPSRDYGYTF. The CDR3 bases are TGTGCCAGCTCTCCACTGGGCCCAAGCCGGGACTATGGCTACACCTTC.

Many counts were recorded for this clonotype. V is TRBV6-2 or TRBV6-3 and J is TRBJ2-3, with TRBD2 matching over 15 bases. CDR1 is MNHEY and CDR2 is SVGEGT in the germline V gene. This CDR3 is 20 amino acids long. V lost 4 bases to trimming and J lost 0 bases; unmatched junction nucleotides: 11. The CDR3 nucleotides are TGTGCCAGCAGTTTACCTTCCGCCGGGACTAGCGGGAGGAGCACAGATACGCAGTATTTT. Its protein is CASSLPSAGTSGRSTDTQYF.

This clonotype was seen ten or more times. The chain links TRBV12-3 or TRBV12-4 to TRBJ1-5; possibly TRBD1 for D (5 bases). This CDR3 has 16 residues. The germline V and J ends were trimmed by 6 bases and 1 base, with 16 bases remaining between them. CDR3 in amino acids: CASRPDGEGSNQPQHF. Written as DNA, the CDR3 is TGTGCCAGCAGACCTGATGGGGAGGGGAGCAATCAGCCCCAGCATTTT.

Many counts were recorded for this clonotype. The CDR3, as DNA: TGTGCCAGCAGCTTCGGGGGGCGGGTTTATAATTCACCCCTCCACTTT. It is translated as CASSFGGRVYNSPLHF. V is TRBV5-6 and J is TRBJ1-6; D is perhaps TRBD1 (6 bases). The CDR3 totals 16 residues. Trimming stripped 2 bases from V and 4 bases from J, with 13 bases between. Per the germline V gene, CDR1 is SGHDT and CDR2 is YYEEEE.

The chain combines TRBV20-1 with TRBJ2-2; 7 bases line up with TRBD2. Germline V gene data show CDR1 as DFQATT and CDR2 as SNEGSKA (reference sequence). The CDR3 is made up of 16 amino acids. J lost 3 bases, V lost 2 bases, and 9 bases had no gene match. The CDR3, as DNA: TGCAGTGCTAGACCCTGGGGGGGAGGCGACACCGGGGAGCTGTTTTTT. It codes for CSARPWGGGDTGELFF.

This clonotype showed up many times. The gene calls are TRBV12-3 or TRBV12-4 and TRBJ2-5, with TRBD1 matching over 7 bases. The CDR3 consists of 14 residues. V was clipped by 5 bases and J by 5 bases; unmatched bases: 8. The CDR3 DNA reads as TGTGCCAGCAGTCTTCAAGGCAGGGGGGAGACCCAGTACTTC. Translated: CASSLQGRGETQYF.

This clonotype showed up many times. This sequence joins TRBV6-2 or TRBV6-3 and TRBJ2-5; D is ambiguous. CDR1 is MNHEY and CDR2 is SVGEGT in the germline V gene. The length of the CDR3 is 13 residues. V was shortened by 5 bases and J by 3 bases, with 10 bases between the two germline ends. CDR3 DNA sequence: TGTGCCAGCAGTCCGCAGGAAAAAGAGACCCAGTACTTC. It yields the protein CASSPQEKETQYF.

Regarding this clonotype: This could be a read error, since a much larger clone is one nucleotide away. The rearrangement links TRBV27 to TRBJ2-1, with 11 bases aligning to TRBD2. V shed 4 bases, J shed 9 bases, and the junction held 17 bases outside the gene matches. Germline loops: CDR1 MNHEY, CDR2 SMNVEV (reference sequence). The CDR3 spans 18 residues. The DNA for the CDR3 is TGTGCCAGCAGTTCATACGGAAGAATAGCGGGAGGGCCCATTGAGCAGTTCTTC. This gives the protein CASSSYGRIAGGPIEQFF.

This clonotype was counted only a few times. The V call is TRBV2, the J call TRBJ2-5; 11 bases are a match to TRBD2. The CDR3 sequence is 19 residues long. The J segment lost 1 base and the V segment lost 8 bases, leaving 18 bases of the junction unmatched. Per germline, CDR1 SNHLY and CDR2 FYNNEI. CDR3 bases: TGTGCCAGCTACGACTCTACTAGCGGGAGTAGTAGCGGCCAAGAGACCCAGTACTTC. Translating it yields CASYDSTSGSSSGQETQYF. The full variable domain, in which reference TRBV2 and TRBJ2-5 provide the parts outside the CDR3, is EPEVTQTPSHQVTQMGQEVILRCVPISNHLYFYWYRQILGQKVEFLVSFYNNEISEKSEIFDDQFSVERPDGSNFTLKIRSTKLEDSAMYFCASYDSTSGSSSGQETQYFGPGTRLLVL.

In DNA form, the CDR3 reads TGTGCCAGTAGTCCGTGGGCGGAACTTAGCAATCAGCCCCAGCATTTT. Residues: CASSPWAELSNQPQHF. This rearrangement joins TRBV6-1 to TRBJ1-5; D is uncertain. The CDR3 covers 16 residues. V lost 9 bases, J lost 0 bases, and 18 bases lay in between. Germline-derived CDR1 and CDR2 are MNHNS and SASEGT.

This clonotype was counted many times. The chain couples TRBV10-3 to TRBJ2-1; 9 nucleotides line up with TRBD2. The V gene's germline CDR1 is ENHRY and CDR2 SYGVKD. The CDR3 contains 16 residues. The junction had 8 bases not matched to a gene; V was cut back by 3 bases and J by 5 bases. CDR3 in amino acids: CAISDGSGSGHNEQFF. CDR3 DNA sequence: TGTGCCATCAGTGATGGTAGCGGGAGTGGTCACAATGAGCAGTTCTTC.

Of note for this clonotype: Given a much more abundant clone one base away, this may be a read error. The rearrangement uses TRBV5-1 and TRBJ2-3, with 10 bases fitting TRBD1. TRBJ2-1 explains the end of the DNA better; the J call may be wrong. The germline gives CDR1 SGHRS, CDR2 YFSETQ. The CDR3 totals 15 residues. CDR3 loop: CASSSGTGECNEQFF. The DNA of the CDR3 is TGCGCCAGCAGCAGCGGGACAGGGGAGTGCAATGAGCAGTTCTTC.

Concerning this clonotype: A read error may be the cause here, since a much bigger clone is one base away. This is likely a read error, given that the CDR3 carries no conserved phenylalanine or tryptophan at its end. The rearrangement joins TRBV20-1 to TRBJ1-2, with D hard to call. Germline V gene lookup returns CDR1 DFQATT and CDR2 SNEGSKA (reference sequence). Trimming left V 6 bases short and J 8 bases short, with 22 bases between. The CDR3 is made up of 14 amino acids. The CDR3 loop reads CSAAELDGISGYTS. CDR3 DNA: TGCAGTGCCGCCGAGTTGGACGGGATAAGCGGCTACACCTCC.

This clonotype was detected a few times. The chain employs TRBV4-3 and TRBJ2-3, with TRBD2 identical over 8 bases. The V gene end was trimmed by 4 bases and the J gene end by 6 bases; junction bases not matched to a gene: 12. The germline V gene has CDR1 LGHNA and CDR2 YSLEER. CDR3 length: 16 residues. The CDR3 here is CASSRVSGSTSDTQYF. DNA for the CDR3: TGCGCCAGCAGCCGGGTCAGCGGGAGTACGTCCGATACGCAGTATTTT.

This clonotype appeared many times. This chain uses TRBV24-1 with TRBJ2-2; D assignment may be TRBD1 or TRBD2 (5 bases each). From germline, CDR1 is KGHDR and CDR2 SFDVKD. The CDR3 consists of 17 residues. V lost 4 bases and J 2 bases, leaving 16 bases between the germline ends. For the CDR3, the DNA is TGTGCCACCAGTGACTCCTTGGGGACGGGTAACACCGGGGAGCTGTTTTTT. Its protein is CATSDSLGTGNTGELFF.

This clonotype was seen at least ten times. The chain carries TRBV11-2 and TRBJ2-1, with D perhaps matching TRBD2 (6 bases). Germline V lookup: CDR1 SGHAT, CDR2 FQNNGV. V lost 4 bases and J 10 bases, leaving 23 bases between the germline ends. The CDR3 spans 16 residues. As DNA, the CDR3 is TGTGCCAGCAGCTCCCGGACTATTGGGGGATCTGAGGAGCAGTTCTTC. It encodes CASSSRTIGGSEEQFF.

Worth noting for this clonotype: A junction boundary mismatches the germline segment, possibly from a read error. The chain carries TRBV10-1 and TRBJ1-2; D ambiguous. Germline CDR1 WNHNN, CDR2 SYGVQD (reference sequence). The CDR3 runs to 14 residues. This chain's CDR3 is CASRNDRGFDGYTF. Here the CDR3 DNA reads TGTGCCAGCAGGAACGACCGGGGTTTTGATGGCTACACCTTC.

This clonotype was observed a few times. The rearrangement links TRBV28 to TRBJ2-7, with D unresolved. The CDR3 totals 15 residues. The V gene lost 4 bases and the J gene lost 2 bases, with 15 bases spanning the gap. Germline assignment: CDR1 MDHEN and CDR2 SYDVKM. The CDR3 here is CASSWLGYQPYEQYF. Here the CDR3 DNA reads TGTGCCAGCAGTTGGTTGGGCTACCAGCCCTACGAGCAGTACTTC.

This clonotype was counted ten times or more. The V and J genes are TRBV6-9 and TRBJ1-2; D unclear. Germline V gives CDR1 MNHGY, CDR2 SVAAGI. The CDR3 has 14 amino acids. The germline V and J ends were trimmed by 3 bases and 4 bases, with 12 bases remaining between them. DNA for the CDR3: TGTGCCAGCAGTTACGTACTGGCCGGCTATGGCTACACCTTC. Translating gives CASSYVLAGYGYTF.

This clonotype has a count of ten or more. The chain uses TRBV27 and TRBJ2-1; 9 bases agree with TRBD1. The germline gives CDR1 MNHEY, CDR2 SMNVEV (reference sequence). V shed 3 bases and J 2 bases; nucleotides not matched to a gene: 11. The CDR3 runs to 18 residues. This chain's CDR3 is CASSFSLPGQGTYNEQFF. CDR3 in DNA: TGTGCCAGCAGTTTTTCCCTACCGGGACAGGGAACCTACAATGAGCAGTTCTTC.

This clonotype was observed many times. This chain joins TRBV29-1 and TRBJ1-4; TRBD1 aligns across 10 bases. The V segment lost 4 bases and the J segment 7 bases; nucleotides outside the gene matches: 0. CDR1 and CDR2 from the germline V gene are SQVTM and ANQGSEA. The CDR3 totals 12 residues. The CDR3 reads CSVGDRGEKLFF. In DNA form, the CDR3 reads TGCAGCGTTGGGGACAGGGGTGAAAAACTGTTTTTT. Filled out from reference TRBV29-1 and TRBJ1-4, the complete variable domain reads SAVISQKPSRDICQRGTSLTIQCQVDSQVTMMFWYRQQPGQSLTLIATANQGSEATYESGFVIDKFPISRPNLTFSTLTVSNMSPEDSSIYLCSVGDRGEKLFFGSGTQLSVL.

At least ten counts were recorded for this clonotype. J is TRBJ1-2 and V is TRBV6-1; D is uncertain. Trimming took off 6 bases at V and 4 bases at J, with 15 bases between the two ends. Germline V gene sequence: CDR1 MNHNS, CDR2 SASEGT. The CDR3 is 14 residues long. The CDR3 nucleotides are TGTGCCAGCAGCCCCGAAGGTGGAGTCTATGGCTACACCTTC. Protein product: CASSPEGGVYGYTF.

The sample holds many counts of this clonotype. The chain joins TRBV11-3 to TRBJ2-5; TRBD2 matches 15 bases. The V gene end was trimmed by 5 bases and the J gene end by 2 bases; junction bases not matched to a gene: 12. The CDR3 loop spans 19 amino acids. CDR1 is SGHNT and CDR2 is YENEEA in the germline V gene. The CDR3 reads CASSKPGLAGGSGQETQYF. The DNA of the CDR3 is TGTGCCAGCAGCAAACCGGGACTAGCGGGAGGTTCGGGTCAAGAGACCCAGTACTTC.

This clonotype was seen many times. This chain connects TRBV6-4 to TRBJ1-5; possibly TRBD1 for D (6 bases). The germline V gene encodes CDR1 MRHNA and CDR2 SNTAGT. Trimming took 5 bases from V and 4 from J, leaving 15 bases between them. The CDR3 extends over 15 amino acids. CDR3 amino acids: CASSYVAGDNQPQHF. CDR3 DNA: TGTGCCAGCAGTTACGTGGCAGGGGATAATCAGCCCCAGCATTTT.

The CDR3 loop is CASSQPGQANTEAFF. The DNA of the CDR3 is TGTGCCAGCAGCCAGCCGGGACAGGCGAACACTGAAGCTTTCTTT. The chain links TRBV4-2 to TRBJ1-1, with TRBD1 matching 8 bases. CDR3 length: 15 amino acids. Looked up from germline, CDR1 is LGHNA and CDR2 is YNFKEQ. With V trimmed by 3 bases and J by 1 base, 4 bases remained unmatched.

This clonotype was seen a handful of times. This chain joins TRBV20-1 and TRBJ2-6; D is possibly TRBD2 (5 bases). V shed 3 bases and J shed 4 bases, with 13 bases lying between them. Looked up from germline, CDR1 is DFQATT and CDR2 is SNEGSKA (reference sequence). This CDR3 has 15 amino acids. The CDR3 protein is CSARPEGSGANVLTF. In nucleotides, the CDR3 is TGCAGTGCTAGGCCTGAGGGATCCGGGGCCAACGTCCTGACTTTC.

This clonotype has a count of ten or more. V gene TRBV28 combines with J gene TRBJ2-7; D is tentatively TRBD1 or TRBD2 (5 bases each). Trimming cost V 4 bases and J 6 bases, with 19 bases left between them. CDR1 MDHEN and CDR2 SYDVKM come from the germline V gene. There are 15 residues in the CDR3. This chain's CDR3 is CASSSSEGRGVEQYF. CDR3 DNA sequence: TGTGCCAGCAGTTCCAGCGAAGGACGGGGCGTCGAGCAGTACTTC.